The 27 T cell receptor beta chains listed next were all sequenced from one sample in a study of cytomegalovirus exposure and HLA in healthy donors. Primers: 60 Vbeta forward and 13 Jbeta reverse. Assay used: immunoSEQ multiplex PCR; TCRdb lists only in-frame clones, some missing. This sample yields approximately 170,000 clones, of which over 80% are seen a single time; 2% to 2.5% belongs to the top ten. Sequenced input: PBMCs. These receptor sequences come from a male donor in good health and CMV-seronegative.

This sequence joins TRBV19 and TRBJ2-7, with 8 bases fitting TRBD1. The J call may be faulty, since TRBJ2-5 better matches the DNA end. CDR1 and CDR2 from the germline V gene are LNHDA and SQIVND (reference sequence). This CDR3 has 14 residues. The CDR3 DNA follows: TGTGCCAGTAGTGGACAGGGAGTCCAAGAGACCCAGTACTTC. Its translation: CASSGQGVQETQYF.

The rearrangement links TRBV10-3 to TRBJ2-2; D call uncertain. Per germline, CDR1 ENHRY and CDR2 SYGVKD. CDR3 length equals 13 residues. Trimming took 5 bases from V and 1 from J, leaving 5 bases between them. The CDR3 DNA reads as TGTGCCATCAGTACTGAGAACACCGGGGAGCTGTTTTTT. Protein sequence: CAISTENTGELFF.

The rearrangement uses TRBV5-1 and TRBJ2-3, with 13 bases matching TRBD2. V dropped 0 bases and J dropped 0; count of bases not matched to a gene: 4. Germline CDR1 and CDR2: SGHRS and YFSETQ. The CDR3 sequence is 18 residues long. Here the CDR3 reads CASSLVGTSGASTDTQYF. CDR3 DNA sequence: TGCGCCAGCAGCTTGGTCGGGACTAGCGGGGCGAGCACAGATACGCAGTATTTT.

V gene TRBV6-5 combines with J gene TRBJ2-7, with TRBD1 matching 7 bases. V gave up 5 bases and J gave up 0 bases; unmatched junction bases: 7. The CDR3 contains 15 residues. Per germline, CDR1 MNHEY and CDR2 SVGAGI. CDR3 in amino acids: CASSGGGQVSYEQYF. The CDR3 region has the DNA TGTGCCAGCAGTGGGGGCGGACAGGTCTCCTACGAGCAGTACTTC.

The chain couples TRBV5-5 to TRBJ1-5; D perhaps matches TRBD1 (6 bases). Germline CDR1 reads SGHKS; CDR2 reads YYEKEE (reference sequence). The V end was cut by 2 bases, the J end by 0 bases, with 9 bases between. This CDR3 has 15 residues. The CDR3 sequence: CASSLQGYSNQPQHF. In DNA form, the CDR3 reads TGTGCCAGCAGCTTACAGGGTTATAGCAATCAGCCCCAGCATTTT.

This clone was seen just once. The chain carries TRBV7-9 and TRBJ2-1; 9 nucleotides match TRBD1. The CDR3 sequence is 14 residues long. Germline V gene data show CDR1 as SEHNR and CDR2 as FQNEAQ (reference sequence). The CDR3 here is CDTRSGQGFNEQFF. The DNA of the CDR3 is TGTGACACCCGGTCGGGACAGGGTTTTAATGAGCAGTTCTTC.

The J gene is TRBJ1-4, the V gene TRBV5-5; TRBD1 matches 8 bases. From germline, CDR1 is SGHKS and CDR2 YYEKEE (reference sequence). The CDR3 extends over 17 amino acids. The trim removed 4 bases at V and 7 bases at J, leaving 15 bases unmatched. The CDR3 sequence is CASSRRDRRQLPEKLFF. For the CDR3, the DNA is TGTGCCAGCAGCCGTAGGGACAGGAGACAACTCCCTGAAAAACTGTTTTTT.

V and J are TRBV9 and TRBJ2-1; possibly TRBD2 for D (5 bases). This CDR3 contains 16 residues. Trimming took 3 bases from V and 0 from J, leaving 13 bases between them. The V gene's germline CDR1 is SGDLS and CDR2 YYNGEE. The chain's CDR3 is CASSAPSGSSYNEQFF. The CDR3 region has the DNA TGTGCCAGCAGCGCTCCGTCGGGGAGCTCCTACAATGAGCAGTTCTTC.

The chain uses TRBV25-1 and TRBJ1-2; 9 nucleotides align to TRBD1. Germline V CDR1 and CDR2: MGHDK, SYGVNS. This CDR3 has 17 amino acids. J gave up 4 bases and V 1 base, and 10 bases lay outside the gene matches. CDR3 residues: CASSESTGQGVGYGYTF. CDR3 sequence (DNA): TGTGCCAGCAGTGAATCTACGGGACAGGGCGTCGGCTATGGCTACACCTTC.

The rearrangement uses TRBV4-3 and TRBJ2-2; the D gene is possibly TRBD2 (5 bases). Between the trimmed V and J ends, which lost 0 bases and 1 base, there was a span of 9 bases. The CDR3 totals 16 residues. Per germline, CDR1 LGHNA and CDR2 YSLEER. CDR3 loop: CASSQERGMNTGELFF. CDR3 bases: TGCGCCAGCAGCCAAGAACGAGGGATGAACACCGGGGAGCTGTTTTTT.

V usage is TRBV5-1 and J usage is TRBJ1-1, with 9 bases identical to TRBD1. This CDR3 is 14 amino acids long. The junction had 2 bases not matched to a gene; V was cut back by 4 bases and J by 1 base. Germline CDR1 is SGHRS and CDR2 is YFSETQ. The CDR3 is CASSRDRANTEAFF. The CDR3 region has the DNA TGCGCCAGCAGCCGGGACAGGGCGAACACTGAAGCTTTCTTT.

The gene calls are TRBV7-9 and TRBJ1-6; D is perhaps TRBD1 (5 bases). Germline V CDR1 and CDR2: SEHNR, FQNEAQ (reference sequence). This CDR3 is 12 amino acids long. V was shortened by 8 bases and J by 8 bases, with 10 bases between the two germline ends. The CDR3, as DNA: TGTGCCAGCGCCTGGGGGGATTCACCCCTCCACTTT. Encoded protein: CASAWGDSPLHF.

The chain carries TRBV2 and TRBJ2-7; 9 positions agree with TRBD1. The junction had 11 bases not matched to a gene; V was cut back by 6 bases and J by 5 bases. This CDR3 region has 15 residues. Germline CDR1 is SNHLY and CDR2 is FYNNEI. The CDR3 bases are TGTGCCAGCAGGGGGGACAGGGCGAATTCCCACGAGCAGTACTTC. Translation: CASRGDRANSHEQYF.

With regard to this clone: Other DNA sequences of this sample code for an identical CDR3. The genes are TRBV6-5 and TRBJ1-2; tentative D call: TRBD1 (6 bases). Per germline, CDR1 MNHEY and CDR2 SVGAGI. Deletions cut 7 bases from V and 2 bases from J, with 14 bases between. The CDR3 loop spans 14 amino acids. The DNA for the CDR3 is TGTGCCAGCACCTCCGGGACAACGAACTATGGCTACACCTTC. Translated, it gives CASTSGTTNYGYTF.

The J gene is TRBJ2-2, the V gene TRBV30; 15 nucleotides match TRBD2. Germline CDR1 GTSNPN, CDR2 SVGIG (reference sequence). J lost 7 bases, V lost 1 base, and 1 base had no gene match. This CDR3 spans 15 amino acids. The CDR3 region is CAWSGGLAGGGELFF. The CDR3 DNA reads as TGTGCCTGGAGTGGGGGACTAGCGGGGGGCGGGGAGCTGTTTTTT.

The V call is TRBV27, the J call TRBJ1-1; D remains unclear. The CDR3 is 13 residues long. Germline V gene lookup returns CDR1 MNHEY and CDR2 SMNVEV (reference sequence). V was clipped by 5 bases and J by 2 bases, with 9 bases between them. The CDR3 DNA is TGTGCCAGCAGTGTATACAGCAACACTGAAGCTTTCTTT. It is translated as CASSVYSNTEAFF.

V and J are TRBV30 and TRBJ1-2; TRBD1 agrees at 7 bases. The CDR3 runs to 11 residues. V gave up 8 bases and J gave up 8 bases; unmatched junction bases: 8. Looked up from germline, CDR1 is GTSNPN and CDR2 is SVGIG (reference sequence). The CDR3 loop is CAASGGDGYTF. The CDR3 DNA follows: TGTGCCGCCTCAGGGGGAGACGGCTACACCTTC.

This clone was observed a few times. J is TRBJ2-1 and V is TRBV4-2; 8 bases line up with TRBD2. Looked up from germline, CDR1 is LGHNA and CDR2 is YNFKEQ. The CDR3 is made up of 14 amino acids. V dropped 4 bases and J dropped 2; count of bases not matched to a gene: 1. CDR3 in amino acids: CASSPSGPYNEQFF. The CDR3 DNA sequence: TGTGCCAGCAGCCCTAGCGGGCCCTACAATGAGCAGTTCTTC.

The V call is TRBV13, the J call TRBJ2-5, with D perhaps TRBD1 (5 bases). CDR1 PRHDT and CDR2 FYEKMQ come from the germline V gene (reference sequence). CDR3 size: 14 residues. Trimming left V 2 bases short and J 2 bases short, with 9 bases between. CDR3 DNA: TGTGCCAGCAGCTTAAGGGCAGGGCAAGAGACCCAGTACTTC. Translated: CASSLRAGQETQYF.

This clone was seen only a few times. The chain carries TRBV7-9 and TRBJ2-7; TRBD2 might be the D (5 bases). Germline-derived CDR1 and CDR2 are SEHNR and FQNEAQ (reference sequence). V lost 4 bases and J 5 bases, leaving 9 bases between the germline ends. This CDR3 has 12 residues. The CDR3 is CASSSGSDEQYF. DNA for the CDR3: TGTGCCAGCAGCTCGGGGAGCGACGAGCAGTACTTC.

A single count supports this clone. V usage is TRBV4-3 and J usage is TRBJ2-7, with a tentative D call TRBD2 (5 bases). CDR1 is LGHNA and CDR2 is YSLEER in the germline V gene. V was cut by 4 bases and J by 3 bases, with 13 bases left in between. The CDR3 totals 14 residues. CDR3 sequence: CASSPEEGIYEQYF. As DNA, the CDR3 is TGCGCCAGCAGCCCTGAAGAGGGAATCTACGAGCAGTACTTC.

CDR3 amino acids: CASSIGWEQPQHF. Here the CDR3 DNA reads TGTGCCAGCAGCATCGGCTGGGAGCAGCCCCAGCATTTT. The rearrangement joins TRBV5-6 to TRBJ1-5; D unresolved. The CDR3 contains 13 residues. CDR1 SGHDT and CDR2 YYEEEE come from the germline V gene. The V end was cut by 4 bases, the J end by 7 bases, with 12 bases between.

The chain uses TRBV4-3 and TRBJ2-5; 10 bases fit TRBD2. The CDR3 is made up of 18 amino acids. The ends lost 0 bases at V and 4 bases at J; junction bases unmatched: 11. CDR1 is LGHNA and CDR2 is YSLEER in the germline V gene. The CDR3 sequence: CASSQEPAGGLGGETQYF. The CDR3 DNA follows: TGCGCCAGCAGCCAAGAACCAGCGGGGGGGCTGGGGGGAGAGACCCAGTACTTC.

V gene TRBV2 combines with J gene TRBJ2-4, with D possibly TRBD1 on 5 matching bases. V was cut by 9 bases and J by 8 bases, with 26 bases left in between. This CDR3 region has 16 residues. CDR1 SNHLY and CDR2 FYNNEI come from the germline V gene. The chain's CDR3 is CARFSPRAGENDIQYF. The DNA for the CDR3 is TGTGCCAGGTTTTCCCCCAGGGCTGGTGAGAATGACATTCAGTACTTC. The full variable domain, completed using reference TRBV2 and TRBJ2-4, is EPEVTQTPSHQVTQMGQEVILRCVPISNHLYFYWYRQILGQKVEFLVSFYNNEISEKSEIFDDQFSVERPDGSNFTLKIRSTKLEDSAMYFCARFSPRAGENDIQYFGAGTRLSVL.

The gene calls are TRBV11-3 and TRBJ2-3; D is possibly TRBD1 (5 bases). Germline lookup yields CDR1 SGHNT and CDR2 YENEEA. The ends were cut back, 1 base at V and 2 bases at J, with 13 bases in the middle. This CDR3 comprises 16 residues. The CDR3 sequence is CASSLVRTNNTDTQYF. The CDR3 DNA reads TGTGCCAGCAGCTTAGTCAGGACAAATAACACAGATACGCAGTATTTT.

This sequence joins TRBV11-2 and TRBJ2-7; 7 positions agree with TRBD1. Germline V gene lookup returns CDR1 SGHAT and CDR2 FQNNGV. The J segment lost 5 bases and the V segment lost 7 bases, leaving 8 bases of the junction unmatched. There are 13 residues in the CDR3. The CDR3 bases are TGTGCCAGCACCCGACAGGGTAGAAACGAGCAGTACTTC. Amino acids: CASTRQGRNEQYF.

The genes are TRBV9 and TRBJ2-1; 7 bases map to TRBD1. The CDR3 runs 15 residues. V lost 4 bases, J lost 4 bases, and 8 bases stayed unmatched. Per the germline V gene, CDR1 is SGDLS and CDR2 is YYNGEE. The CDR3 sequence is CASSYRGGSYNEQFF. DNA of the CDR3: TGTGCCAGCAGCTACAGGGGTGGCTCGTACAATGAGCAGTTCTTC.